Listed below are T cell receptor beta chains from one sample, sequenced in a study of shared clonotypes between healthy human individuals. Using immunoSEQ multiplex PCR, the repertoire was profiled, and TCRdb retains in-frame clones only, with some absent. Here the sample spans over 95,000 clones, around 65% being singletons. Specimen: memory CD8+ T cells sorted from blood. These receptors all come from a woman in her 30s in good health. CDR3s include the opening cysteine and the closing phenylalanine or tryptophan. A D gene is named only where the DNA matches it firmly. Clone size is shown for a subset of rows, as once, few, many or a class of expanded clone.

v_call	clone_size	d_call	j_call	cdr3_nt	cdr3_aa
TRBV7-9	NA	NA	TRBJ2-7	TGTGCCAGCAGCTCGAGGGACTTCACCTACGAGCAGTACTTC	CASSSRDFTYEQYF
TRBV5-1	NA	TRBD2	TRBJ2-7	TGCGCCGGGGGGACTACTCCGGGACTAGCGGGTGGTTCAACCTACGAGCAGTACTTC	CAGGTTPGLAGGSTYEQYF
TRBV28	NA	NA	TRBJ1-2	TGTGCCAGCAGTTTGGGGGGATCCTATGGCTACACCTTC	CASSLGGSYGYTF
TRBV29-1	NA	TRBD2	TRBJ2-7	TGCAGCGTTGAAACCGGGGGAGGGTACGAGCAGTACTTC	CSVETGGGYEQYF
TRBV15	NA	NA	TRBJ2-6	TGTGCCACCAGCAGAGTGGGAGATGGGGCCAACGTCCTGACTTTC	CATSRVGDGANVLTF
TRBV2	NA	NA	TRBJ1-2	TGTGCCAGCAGGACGGACCGAGCAGCTAACTATGGCTACACCTTC	CASRTDRAANYGYTF
TRBV5-6	NA	NA	TRBJ2-3	TGTGCCAGCAGCTTGAGTTACTCAGATACGCAGTATTTT	CASSLSYSDTQYF
TRBV5-2	NA	NA	TRBJ1-2	TGTGCCAGGCAAGCGTACCGAAAGACCTATGGCTACACCTTC	CARQAYRKTYGYTF
TRBV6-1	NA	TRBD2	TRBJ2-2	TGTGCCAGCAGTGTGGCGGGAGAATGGACCGGGGAGCTGTTTTTT	CASSVAGEWTGELFF
TRBV7-7	NA	NA	TRBJ2-5	TGTGCCAGCAGCCGGACTGGGGCCGAGTGGGAGACCCAGTACTTC	CASSRTGAEWETQYF
TRBV28	NA	TRBD1	TRBJ2-7	TGTGCCAGTAGACCTACAGGGGGCGCCTACGAGCAGTACTTC	CASRPTGGAYEQYF
TRBV10-3	NA	NA	TRBJ1-4	TGTGCCATCAGCGAAAATTACAGCCGTTTTCCTGAAAAACTGTTTTTT	CAISENYSRFPEKLFF
TRBV7-6	NA	TRBD2	TRBJ2-1	TGTGCCAGCAGCTTAGGACTAGCGGGAGTGGCCAATGAGCAGTTCTTC	CASSLGLAGVANEQFF
TRBV22-1	NA	NA	TRBJ2-6	TGTCCTGGGAGTATAGTTGGCGAACAAAGTCGGGCCAACGTCCTGACTTTC	CPGSIVGEQSRANVLTF
TRBV4-1	few	NA	TRBJ2-7	TGCGCCAGCAGCCAAGCTAGAGAATACTACGAGCAGTACTTC	CASSQAREYYEQYF
TRBV6-6	NA	NA	TRBJ2-1	TGTGCCAGCAGTCACAGGGAGAGTGAGCAGTTCTTC	CASSHRESEQFF
TRBV13	NA	NA	TRBJ1-2	TGTGCCAGCAGCTTACGAGGGTCCTATGGCTACACCTTC	CASSLRGSYGYTF
TRBV19	NA	NA	TRBJ1-2	TGTGCCAGTAGAGTCCCATGGGGGAAGAGTGGCTACACCTTC	CASRVPWGKSGYTF
TRBV5-4	NA	NA	TRBJ2-5	TGTGCCAGCAGCTTGGAGAGTGAGGAGACCCAGTACTTC	CASSLESEETQYF
TRBV27	NA	NA	TRBJ2-7	TGTGCCAGCAGTTTAGTGGGGGGAGGCGTTTACGAGCAGTACTTC	CASSLVGGGVYEQYF
TRBV5-4	NA	TRBD1	TRBJ1-1	TGTGCCAGCAGCTTTTACCGGGACAGGGGAGATACTGAAGCTTTCTTT	CASSFYRDRGDTEAFF
TRBV10-2	NA	NA	TRBJ2-1	TGCGCCAGCACTTGGGACAAATACAATGAGCAGTTCTTC	CASTWDKYNEQFF
TRBV14	NA	NA	TRBJ1-6	TGTGCCAGCAGCCCTAGGGAGTCTTCACCCCTCCACTTT	CASSPRESSPLHF
TRBV11-2	few	TRBD2	TRBJ2-3	TGTGCCAGCAGCTTATTCCCTAGCGGCTTGACAGATACGCAGTATTTT	CASSLFPSGLTDTQYF
TRBV5-1	NA	NA	TRBJ2-7	TGCGCCAGCAGCTTGGAGGTTGACTCCTACGAGCAGTACTTC	CASSLEVDSYEQYF
TRBV7-2	NA	TRBD2	TRBJ2-5	TGTGCCAGCAGCTTAGCGGGACTAGTTATCCGAGAGACCCAGTACTTC	CASSLAGLVIRETQYF
TRBV7-9	many	NA	TRBJ1-6	TGTGCCAGCAGCTTAACGGGGCCCGGAGATTCACCCCTCCACTTT	CASSLTGPGDSPLHF
TRBV19	NA	NA	TRBJ1-4	TGTGCCTCCAGTCCGGTAACTAATGAAAAACTGTTTTTT	CASSPVTNEKLFF
TRBV29-1	few	NA	TRBJ2-5	TGCAGCGTCTCGCCTATATCCCAAGAGACCCAGTACTTC	CSVSPISQETQYF
TRBV28	NA	NA	TRBJ1-3	TGTGCCAGCAGTTTGTTCACCGGAAACACCATATATTTT	CASSLFTGNTIYF
TRBV11-2	NA	NA	TRBJ2-2	TGTGCCAGCAGCTTACCTGGGCAGGGCCCGAACACCGGGGAGCTGTTTTTT	CASSLPGQGPNTGELFF
TRBV19	NA	NA	TRBJ2-3	TGTGCCAGTAGTATCCGGCCAGATACGCAGTATTTT	CASSIRPDTQYF
TRBV11-1	many	NA	TRBJ2-1	TGTGCCAGCAGCGCCACGTGGGGCTATGAGCAGTTCTTC	CASSATWGYEQFF
TRBV6-4	NA	NA	TRBJ2-3	TGTGCCAGCAACCTAGCAGCTGATACGCAGTATTTT	CASNLAADTQYF
TRBV5-6	many	NA	TRBJ2-7	TGTGCCAGCAGCTTGGGGGAGGCCGAGCAGTACTTC	CASSLGEAEQYF
TRBV28	once	TRBD1	TRBJ1-5	TGTGCCAGCAGCGCCAGGACAGGGGCCTACAGCAATCAGCCCCAGCATTTT	CASSARTGAYSNQPQHF
TRBV27	NA	NA	TRBJ2-1	TGTGCCAGCAGTTCCATGCACGGGCCCCTGGTGTATGAGCAGTTCTTC	CASSSMHGPLVYEQFF
TRBV7-9	NA	NA	TRBJ2-7	TGTGCCAGCAGCTTAGTAGGGGTAGGGCCCGAGCAGTACTTC	CASSLVGVGPEQYF
TRBV29-1	many	NA	TRBJ2-7	TGCAGCGTTGGCACAGGGGACTTTGGAGAGCAGTACTTC	CSVGTGDFGEQYF
TRBV7-9	many	NA	TRBJ2-7	TGTGCCAGCAGCTTAGGGGCGAGGGACTACGAGCAGTACTTC	CASSLGARDYEQYF
TRBV7-8	once	NA	TRBJ1-1	TGTGCCAGCAGCTTCCGATCGGCAGGGAGATTGGTGGGGGTTACTGAAGCTTTCTTT	CASSFRSAGRLVGVTEAFF
TRBV28	NA	NA	TRBJ1-4	TGTGCCAGCAGACTCCCCATGGACTTTCGTAATGAAAAACTGTTTTTT	CASRLPMDFRNEKLFF
TRBV5-6	NA	NA	TRBJ2-5	TGTGCCAGCAGCATTGGGGCGGGAGAGACCCAGTACTTC	CASSIGAGETQYF
TRBV5-4	once	TRBD2	TRBJ2-2	TGTGCCAGCAGCCCCGAGCCCGGACTAGCGCCTCGTTTAGGGGAGCTGTTTTTT	CASSPEPGLAPRLGELFF
TRBV5-1	NA	NA	TRBJ1-1	TGCGCCAGCAGCCCACAAGTGTACACTGAAGCTTTCTTT	CASSPQVYTEAFF
TRBV29-1	NA	NA	TRBJ2-5	TGCAGCGTTGAGGAACACACCAACCAAGAGACCCAGTACTTC	CSVEEHTNQETQYF
TRBV11-2	NA	NA	TRBJ1-3	TGTGCCAGCAGCCCCCGGGGGGTTTGGCGAAACACCATATATTTT	CASSPRGVWRNTIYF